This T cell receptor (beta chain) is from a study of T cells after yellow fever vaccination. For the study at large: Preparation of fractions with low cell numbers was performed using SMART-Seq v4 Ultra Low Input.

Study-level points and caveats: When the response was secondary, it was weaker but reached its peak faster, day 5 versus 15. CD4 and CD8 compartments shared a small share of clonotypes. Contaminants from the bulk population, in the form of abundant clonotypes, could be found in FACS-sorted repertoires.

This clonotype has at least ten counts. The antigen is undetermined. J gave up 2 bases and V 6 bases, and 11 bases lay outside the gene matches. This CDR3 is 17 amino acids long. Germline CDR1 is MNHNY and CDR2 is SVGAGI (reference sequence). TCRdb analysed the 5' RACE reads with MiXCR anew, one entry per CDR3 protein. The data show some 240,000 distinct CDR3 sequences, with 3.6% seen just once and around a fifth held by the top ten. The sequence was obtained from a man between 18 and 29 years old who received the YFV17D yellow fever vaccine. The chain has TRBV6-6 and TRBJ2-2, with 8 bases fitting TRBD2. Sequencing used PBMCs, obtained 15 days after the yellow fever booster vaccination. The CDR3 DNA is TGTGCCAGCAGCCGCCGCAGGGGACTAGTAAACACCGGGGAGCTGTTTTTT. Encoded protein: CASSRRRGLVNTGELFF.